A single T cell receptor beta chain is shown here with its context. Its antigen is unknown. The data belong to a study of OX40 agonist ivuxolimab in advanced cancers. Assay: immunoSEQ multiplex PCR; the TCRdb copy retains only in-frame clones and omits some. The sample has more than 35,000 clones, about 80% seen once; the top ten hold roughly 23%. General study findings and limits: Clonal expansion among partial responders at 0.1-3.0 mg/kg ranked near the lowest.

The specimen comprised CD4+ or CD8+ T cells sorted from blood, sampled in a trial of the OX40 agonist ivuxolimab. The clonotype was recovered from an adult with an advanced solid tumor such as melanoma, head and neck, liver or kidney cancer.

The CDR3 reads CASSSGTGPSYEQYF. Written as DNA, the CDR3 is TGTGCCAGCAGCTCCGGGACAGGCCCATCCTACGAGCAGTACTTC. The J gene is TRBJ2-7, the V gene TRBV7-9, with 8 bases that match TRBD1. The CDR3 sequence is 15 residues long. CDR1 is SEHNR and CDR2 is FQNEAQ in the germline V gene (reference sequence). The junction had 6 bases not matched to a gene; V was cut back by 4 bases and J by 1 base.